These T cell receptor beta chains were read from a single sample in a study of blood T cell repertoires in COVID-19. Profiling relied on immunoSEQ multiplex PCR, and the TCRdb table lists in-frame clones only, not all of them. The repertoire includes 250,000 to 350,000 clones, 90% of them detected once, and about 1.7% sits in the top ten. Input material: PBMCs or T cells enriched from blood (not recorded which). The source is a woman aged 18-29 years with acute COVID-19. CDR3s include the opening cysteine and the closing phenylalanine or tryptophan. The D gene is left open where the match is weak. Size is stated for part of the rows, as once, few or many counts, or as a class when the clone is expanded.

clone_size: .; d_call: TRBD1; v_call: TRBV5-1; j_call: TRBJ1-6; cdr3_aa: CASSSGQGWSPLHF; cdr3_nt: TGCGCCAGCAGCTCAGGACAGGGTTGGTCACCCCTCCACTTT
clone_size: .; d_call: TRBD2; v_call: TRBV24-1; j_call: TRBJ2-1; cdr3_aa: CATSDSLGAAGGPGEQFF; cdr3_nt: TGTGCCACCAGTGATTCCCTGGGGGCAGCGGGAGGGCCGGGAGAGCAGTTCTTC
clone_size: .; d_call: TRBD1; v_call: TRBV24-1; j_call: TRBJ1-5; cdr3_aa: CATSETGDQPQHF; cdr3_nt: TGTGCCACCAGTGAAACAGGGGATCAGCCCCAGCATTTT
clone_size: .; d_call: TRBD2; v_call: TRBV4-1; j_call: TRBJ2-3; cdr3_aa: CASSKGLADIGDTQYF; cdr3_nt: TGCGCCAGCAGCAAGGGACTAGCGGACATCGGGGATACGCAGTATTTT
clone_size: .; d_call: TRBD1; v_call: TRBV10-3; j_call: TRBJ1-2; cdr3_aa: CAISAQDRGGYGYTF; cdr3_nt: TGTGCCATCAGTGCCCAGGACAGGGGGGGATATGGCTACACCTTC
clone_size: .; d_call: .; v_call: TRBV3-1/TRBV3-2; j_call: TRBJ2-7; cdr3_aa: CASSPTSTQGQYF; cdr3_nt: TGTGCCAGCAGCCCCACTAGCACCCAGGGGCAGTACTTC
clone_size: .; d_call: TRBD1; v_call: TRBV28; j_call: TRBJ2-1; cdr3_aa: CASSFPTGVSYNEQFF; cdr3_nt: TGTGCCAGCAGCTTTCCCACAGGGGTCTCCTACAATGAGCAGTTCTTC
clone_size: .; d_call: .; v_call: TRBV7-2; j_call: TRBJ1-2; cdr3_aa: CASSLFEGLGGYTF; cdr3_nt: TGTGCCAGCAGCTTATTCGAGGGTTTAGGTGGCTACACCTTC
clone_size: .; d_call: TRBD1; v_call: TRBV10-1; j_call: TRBJ1-2; cdr3_aa: CASSADRGYGYTF; cdr3_nt: TGCGCCAGCAGTGCGGACAGGGGCTATGGCTACACCTTC
clone_size: .; d_call: TRBD2; v_call: TRBV7-9; j_call: TRBJ2-1; cdr3_aa: CASSISGLGGEQFF; cdr3_nt: TGTGCCAGCAGCATTAGTGGACTAGGTGGTGAGCAGTTCTTC
clone_size: .; d_call: TRBD1; v_call: TRBV7-9; j_call: TRBJ1-5; cdr3_aa: CASSQGTGSYSNQPQHF; cdr3_nt: TGTGCCAGCAGCCAAGGGACAGGATCATATAGCAATCAGCCCCAGCATTTT
clone_size: .; d_call: .; v_call: TRBV5-1; j_call: TRBJ1-5; cdr3_aa: CASSLGGQINQPQHF; cdr3_nt: TGCGCCAGCAGCTTGGGAGGACAAATCAATCAGCCCCAGCATTTT
clone_size: .; d_call: .; v_call: TRBV2; j_call: TRBJ2-7; cdr3_aa: CASSDGANSYEQYF; cdr3_nt: TGTGCCAGCAGTGATGGGGCGAACTCCTACGAGCAGTACTTC
clone_size: once; d_call: TRBD2; v_call: TRBV3-1/TRBV3-2; j_call: TRBJ2-7; cdr3_aa: CASSPELAGGKEQYF; cdr3_nt: TGTGCCAGCAGCCCGGAACTAGCGGGAGGGAAAGAGCAGTACTTC
clone_size: .; d_call: .; v_call: TRBV2; j_call: TRBJ2-4; cdr3_aa: CASSDILAKNIQYF; cdr3_nt: TGTGCCAGCAGTGACATACTAGCCAAAAACATTCAGTACTTC
clone_size: .; d_call: TRBD1; v_call: TRBV18; j_call: TRBJ1-1; cdr3_aa: CASSTGGETEAFF; cdr3_nt: TGTGCCAGCTCGACAGGGGGCGAGACTGAAGCTTTCTTT
clone_size: few; d_call: TRBD1; v_call: TRBV24-1; j_call: TRBJ2-1; cdr3_aa: CATSATGTGENEQFF; cdr3_nt: TGTGCCACCAGTGCCACCGGGACAGGGGAAAATGAGCAGTTCTTC
clone_size: once; d_call: .; v_call: TRBV7-9; j_call: TRBJ2-6; cdr3_aa: CASSLTTGLGGANVLTF; cdr3_nt: TGTGCCAGCAGCTTAACCACAGGGTTGGGCGGGGCCAACGTCCTGACTTTC
clone_size: .; d_call: TRBD1; v_call: TRBV6-5; j_call: TRBJ2-7; cdr3_aa: CASSYLQGLSEQYF; cdr3_nt: TGTGCCAGCAGTTATTTACAGGGGCTCTCCGAGCAGTACTTC
clone_size: .; d_call: TRBD2; v_call: TRBV6-4; j_call: TRBJ2-3; cdr3_aa: CASSNSSGSMDTQYF; cdr3_nt: TGTGCCAGCAGTAACTCTAGCGGGAGTATGGATACGCAGTATTTT
clone_size: .; d_call: TRBD2; v_call: TRBV28; j_call: TRBJ2-7; cdr3_aa: CASGRVGYEQYF; cdr3_nt: TGTGCGAGCGGGAGGGTGGGTTACGAGCAGTACTTC
clone_size: .; d_call: .; v_call: TRBV5-6; j_call: TRBJ1-3; cdr3_aa: CASSPGGTAGNTIYF; cdr3_nt: TGTGCCAGCAGCCCCGGAGGGACTGCGGGAAACACCATATATTTT
clone_size: .; d_call: .; v_call: TRBV28; j_call: TRBJ2-3; cdr3_aa: CASRPTGLRTDTQYF; cdr3_nt: TGTGCCAGCAGGCCAACAGGGTTGCGCACAGATACGCAGTATTTT
clone_size: .; d_call: .; v_call: TRBV2; j_call: TRBJ2-1; cdr3_aa: CASSLGLRVYEQFF; cdr3_nt: TGTGCCAGCAGTTTAGGGCTGCGGGTCTATGAGCAGTTCTTC
clone_size: .; d_call: TRBD2; v_call: TRBV27; j_call: TRBJ2-1; cdr3_aa: CASSPSGPYNEQFF; cdr3_nt: TGTGCCAGCAGTCCTAGCGGTCCTTACAATGAGCAGTTCTTC
clone_size: .; d_call: .; v_call: TRBV30; j_call: TRBJ1-4; cdr3_aa: CAWGSTYNEKLFF; cdr3_nt: TGTGCCTGGGGGAGCACCTATAATGAAAAACTGTTTTTT
clone_size: .; d_call: .; v_call: TRBV29-1; j_call: TRBJ1-2; cdr3_aa: CSVEGSSIYGYTF; cdr3_nt: TGCAGCGTTGAAGGTTCCAGTATCTATGGCTACACCTTC
clone_size: .; d_call: TRBD1; v_call: TRBV7-2; j_call: TRBJ2-2; cdr3_aa: CASSLAGPGTAHGELFF; cdr3_nt: TGTGCCAGCAGCTTAGCGGGCCCTGGGACAGCCCACGGGGAGCTGTTTTTT
clone_size: once; d_call: .; v_call: TRBV19; j_call: TRBJ1-1; cdr3_aa: CASSAKGLGGTEAFF; cdr3_nt: TGTGCCAGTAGTGCCAAGGGCCTCGGGGGCACTGAAGCTTTCTTT
clone_size: .; d_call: TRBD1; v_call: TRBV5-1; j_call: TRBJ1-2; cdr3_aa: CASSLGQGALANYGYTF; cdr3_nt: TGCGCCAGCAGCTTGGGGCAGGGGGCGTTGGCTAACTATGGCTACACCTTC
clone_size: .; d_call: .; v_call: TRBV7-2; j_call: TRBJ2-2; cdr3_aa: CASSLVRATGELFF; cdr3_nt: TGTGCCAGCAGCTTAGTGCGAGCCACCGGGGAGCTGTTTTTT
clone_size: .; d_call: .; v_call: TRBV7-8; j_call: TRBJ2-6; cdr3_aa: CAIDLSAAGANVLTF; cdr3_nt: TGTGCCATCGATCTCAGTGCGGCTGGGGCCAACGTCCTGACTTTC
clone_size: .; d_call: .; v_call: TRBV6-2/TRBV6-3; j_call: TRBJ2-7; cdr3_aa: CASSPQVRYEQYF; cdr3_nt: TGTGCCAGCAGTCCACAGGTTCGCTACGAGCAGTACTTC
clone_size: .; d_call: TRBD1; v_call: TRBV10-1; j_call: TRBJ2-3; cdr3_aa: CASSDRTGGTDTQYF; cdr3_nt: TGCGCCAGCAGTGATCGGACAGGCGGCACAGATACGCAGTATTTT
clone_size: .; d_call: .; v_call: TRBV5-1; j_call: TRBJ1-3; cdr3_aa: CASSRGGSGNTIYF; cdr3_nt: TGCGCCAGCAGCAGAGGGGGCTCTGGAAACACCATATATTTT
clone_size: .; d_call: TRBD1; v_call: TRBV7-9; j_call: TRBJ1-6; cdr3_aa: CASSPDRGNSPLHF; cdr3_nt: TGTGCCAGCAGCCCGGACAGGGGCAATTCACCCCTCCACTTT
clone_size: .; d_call: .; v_call: TRBV19; j_call: TRBJ2-6; cdr3_aa: CASSIVPGLSGANVLTF; cdr3_nt: TGTGCCAGTAGTATAGTCCCGGGACTCTCTGGGGCCAACGTCCTGACTTTC
clone_size: .; d_call: .; v_call: TRBV6-5; j_call: TRBJ1-1; cdr3_aa: CASHREIWGEAFF; cdr3_nt: TGTGCCAGCCACCGGGAGATATGGGGTGAAGCTTTCTTT
clone_size: .; d_call: .; v_call: TRBV28; j_call: TRBJ1-5; cdr3_aa: CASMAHSNQPQHF; cdr3_nt: TGTGCCAGCATGGCACATAGCAATCAGCCCCAGCATTTT
clone_size: .; d_call: TRBD2; v_call: TRBV5-1; j_call: TRBJ2-1; cdr3_aa: CASSLDVGLAGGRLNEQFF; cdr3_nt: TGCGCCAGCAGCTTGGATGTGGGACTAGCGGGAGGGCGGCTCAATGAGCAGTTCTTC
clone_size: .; d_call: TRBD2; v_call: TRBV30; j_call: TRBJ2-2; cdr3_aa: CALAGGLNTGELFF; cdr3_nt: TGTGCCTTAGCGGGAGGATTGAACACCGGGGAGCTGTTTTTT
clone_size: .; d_call: .; v_call: TRBV25-1; j_call: TRBJ1-1; cdr3_aa: CASSDRRANEAFF; cdr3_nt: TGTGCCAGCAGTGATAGGAGAGCGAATGAAGCTTTCTTT
clone_size: .; d_call: .; v_call: TRBV2; j_call: TRBJ2-3; cdr3_aa: CASSVQGGTDTQYF; cdr3_nt: TGTGCCAGCAGTGTACAGGGCGGCACAGATACGCAGTATTTT
clone_size: .; d_call: TRBD2; v_call: TRBV25-1; j_call: TRBJ2-1; cdr3_aa: CASRGTSGSHEQFF; cdr3_nt: TGTGCCAGCAGGGGGACTAGCGGGTCACATGAGCAGTTCTTC
clone_size: .; d_call: TRBD2; v_call: TRBV30; j_call: TRBJ2-1; cdr3_aa: CAWSPKGLAGGPSYNEQFF; cdr3_nt: TGTGCCTGGAGTCCCAAGGGACTAGCGGGAGGCCCTTCCTACAATGAGCAGTTCTTC
clone_size: .; d_call: TRBD1; v_call: TRBV24-1; j_call: TRBJ2-3; cdr3_aa: CATSDWGQEKITDTQYF; cdr3_nt: TGTGCCACCAGTGACTGGGGACAGGAAAAAATCACAGATACGCAGTATTTT
clone_size: .; d_call: .; v_call: TRBV5-4; j_call: TRBJ1-3; cdr3_aa: CASSLGTRNTIYF; cdr3_nt: TGTGCCAGCAGCTTGGGGACTAGAAACACCATATATTTT
clone_size: .; d_call: TRBD2; v_call: TRBV19; j_call: TRBJ2-1; cdr3_aa: CASSWTSGRASSYNEQFF; cdr3_nt: TGTGCCAGTAGTTGGACTAGCGGGAGGGCAAGCTCCTACAATGAGCAGTTCTTC
clone_size: .; d_call: .; v_call: TRBV7-2; j_call: TRBJ1-5; cdr3_aa: CASSLLSNQPQHF; cdr3_nt: TGTGCAAGCAGCTTACTAAGCAATCAGCCCCAGCATTTT